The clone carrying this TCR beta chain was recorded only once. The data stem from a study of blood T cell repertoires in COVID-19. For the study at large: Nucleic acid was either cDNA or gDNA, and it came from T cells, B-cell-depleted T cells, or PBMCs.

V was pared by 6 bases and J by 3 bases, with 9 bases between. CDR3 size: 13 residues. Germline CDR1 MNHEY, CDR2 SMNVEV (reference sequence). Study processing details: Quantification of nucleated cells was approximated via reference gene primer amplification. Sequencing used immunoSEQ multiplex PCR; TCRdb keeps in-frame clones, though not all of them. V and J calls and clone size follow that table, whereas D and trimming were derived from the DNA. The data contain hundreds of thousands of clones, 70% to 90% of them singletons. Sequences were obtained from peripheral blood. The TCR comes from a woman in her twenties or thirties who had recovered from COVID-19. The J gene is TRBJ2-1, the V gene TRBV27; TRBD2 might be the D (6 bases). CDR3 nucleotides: TGTGCCAGCAGCTGGGACTTCTACAATGAGCAGTTCTTC. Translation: CASSWDFYNEQFF.